Below are 10 T cell receptor beta chains sequenced from a single sample in a study of cytomegalovirus exposure and HLA in healthy donors. 13 Jbeta primers and 60 Vbeta primers were used for the PCR. Assay: immunoSEQ multiplex PCR; the TCRdb copy retains only in-frame clones and omits some. The sample holds around 100,000 clones, more than 65% seen once. Source material: PBMCs. The receptor source for this set is a woman aged 18-30 years in good health and CMV-seropositive.

CDR3 coding DNA: TGTGCCAGCTCAGATCAGCGGGGGGTCTACGAGCAGTACTTC. It yields the protein CASSDQRGVYEQYF. This chain links TRBV18 with TRBJ2-7; 9 bases are shared with TRBD2. The length of the CDR3 is 14 residues. CDR1 and CDR2 (germline): KGHSH, LQKENI. V dropped 5 bases and J dropped 3; count of bases not matched to a gene: 5.

This sequence joins TRBV7-6 and TRBJ2-7; a possible D gene is TRBD1 (6 bases). Trimming shortened V by 4 bases and J by 8 bases, and 9 bases separated the two germline ends. The CDR3 loop spans 11 amino acids. Germline assignment: CDR1 SGHVS and CDR2 FNYEAQ. The DNA of the CDR3 is TGTGCCAGCAGCTCTGGGACACAGCAGTACTTC. As protein: CASSSGTQQYF. Full variable domain (remainder filled in from reference TRBV7-6 and TRBJ2-7): GAGVSQSPRYKVTKRGQDVALRCDPISGHVSLYWYRQALGQGPEFLTYFNYEAQQDKSGLPNDRFSAERPEGSISTLTIQRTEQRDSAMYRCASSSGTQQYFGPGTRLTVT.

The rearrangement uses TRBV28 and TRBJ2-1; 9 positions match TRBD2. The germline V gene has CDR1 MDHEN and CDR2 SYDVKM. The CDR3 sequence is 13 residues long. J gave up 15 bases and V 2 bases, and 8 bases lay outside the gene matches. CDR3 sequence reads: CASSLLLAGWSFF. CDR3 in DNA: TGTGCCAGCAGTTTACTGCTAGCGGGATGGTCGTTCTTC.

This clone came up a few times. This chain's CDR3 is CASSQVPNRGNQPQHF. The CDR3 DNA follows: TGCGCCAGCAGCCAGGTCCCGAACAGGGGTAATCAGCCCCAGCATTTT. The gene calls are TRBV4-1 and TRBJ1-5; 7 bases agree with TRBD1. Trimming took 3 bases from V and 4 from J; bases not matched to a gene: 9. Germline V gives CDR1 MGHRA, CDR2 YSYEKL. The CDR3 sequence is 16 residues long.

A few counts support this clone. The gene calls are TRBV6-7 and TRBJ1-1; the match to TRBD1 covers 7 bases. TRBV6-7 is an open reading frame, and its role is uncertain. The CDR3 sequence is 14 residues long. J lost 3 bases, V lost 6 bases, and 7 bases had no gene match. CDR3 in amino acids: CASSIQGRDTEAFF. CDR3 nucleotide sequence: TGTGCCAGCAGCATACAGGGGCGGGACACTGAAGCTTTCTTT.

This chain links TRBV28 with TRBJ1-3, with D uncertain. V gave up 1 base and J gave up 0 bases, with 10 bases separating them. CDR1 is MDHEN and CDR2 is SYDVKM in the germline V gene. The CDR3 runs to 16 residues. The CDR3 here is CASSLSRLSSGNTIYF. In nucleotides, the CDR3 is TGTGCCAGCAGTTTATCCAGACTGAGCTCTGGAAACACCATATATTTT.

The CDR3 loop is CASSIHGWEADTQYF. As DNA, the CDR3 is TGTGCCAGTAGTATACACGGGTGGGAGGCAGATACGCAGTATTTT. This chain joins TRBV19 and TRBJ2-3, with D maybe TRBD2 (6 bases). CDR1 is LNHDA and CDR2 is SQIVND in the germline V gene (reference sequence). The CDR3 totals 15 residues. V was pared by 2 bases and J by 4 bases, with 13 bases between.

The rearrangement uses TRBV11-2 and TRBJ2-7, with D possibly matching TRBD1 (6 bases). The V end lost 1 base, the J end lost 0 bases, and 13 bases lay between the germline ends. Per germline, CDR1 SGHAT and CDR2 FQNNGV. The CDR3 has 16 residues. CDR3 protein: CASSLGGNRVSYEQYF. CDR3 DNA sequence: TGTGCCAGCAGCTTAGGGGGAAACAGGGTCTCCTACGAGCAGTACTTC.

This clone showed up just a few times. V and J are TRBV9 and TRBJ2-7, with 7 bases lining up with TRBD1. CDR3 size: 15 residues. From germline, CDR1 is SGDLS and CDR2 YYNGEE. With 4 bases clipped from V and 4 bases from J, the junction kept 11 bases outside the gene matches. This CDR3 reads CASSFDGTALYEQYF. In nucleotides, the CDR3 is TGTGCCAGCAGCTTCGACGGGACAGCTTTATACGAGCAGTACTTC.

The chain recombines TRBV19 with TRBJ1-5; no clear D. Trimming stripped 5 bases from V and 1 base from J, with 9 bases between. Per the germline V gene, CDR1 is LNHDA and CDR2 is SQIVND (reference sequence). The CDR3 has 14 residues. CDR3 in DNA: TGTGCCAGTAGTTCTATCATGAGCAATCAGCCCCAGCATTTT. Protein: CASSSIMSNQPQHF.